The 29 T cell receptor beta chains in this list originate from one sample, sequenced in a study of cytomegalovirus exposure and HLA in healthy donors. PCR primers comprised 60 Vbeta and 13 Jbeta primers. The method was immunoSEQ multiplex PCR; TCRdb's version includes in-frame clones alone and lacks a portion of them. The top ten clones hold approximately 4% of a sample with 100,000 to 150,000 clones, roughly 80% of them seen once. The sample consisted of PBMCs. The receptors originated from a man younger than 35 in good health and CMV-seropositive.

The chain employs TRBV5-1 and TRBJ1-1, with no clear D. The length of the CDR3 is 15 residues. Per the germline V gene, CDR1 is SGHRS and CDR2 is YFSETQ. Between the trimmed V and J ends, which lost 3 bases and 2 bases, there was a span of 14 bases. The CDR3 DNA sequence: TGCGCCAGCAGCTCATTGGCGGAACAAAACACTGAAGCTTTCTTT. Translation: CASSSLAEQNTEAFF.

This clone was detected only once. The chain combines TRBV5-1 with TRBJ1-1; TRBD1 matches 8 bases. The germline V gene has CDR1 SGHRS and CDR2 YFSETQ. The V segment lost 4 bases and the J segment 6 bases; nucleotides outside the gene matches: 11. CDR3 length: 15 amino acids. For the CDR3, the DNA is TGCGCCAGCAGCCGAGATCCCCAGACAGGGGCTGAAGCTTTCTTT. Its protein product is CASSRDPQTGAEAFF.

The gene calls are TRBV21-1 and TRBJ1-4; the table assigns TRBD1, which was not confirmed against the DNA. TRBV21-1 is a pseudogene segment. The CDR3 runs 15 residues. In nucleotides, the CDR3 is TGTGCCAGCAGCAAAGGAGGCAGGGTAAGTGAAAAACTGTTTTTT. As protein: CASSKGGRVSEKLFF.

This clone was observed once. The chain recombines TRBV5-1 with TRBJ2-1, with unresolved D. Germline V gives CDR1 SGHRS, CDR2 YFSETQ. This CDR3 region has 12 residues. Trimming shortened V by 3 bases and J by 6 bases, and 7 bases separated the two germline ends. CDR3 DNA sequence: TGCGCCAGCAGCTCGACATTCAATGAGCAGTTCTTC. It yields the protein CASSSTFNEQFF. The complete variable domain, with remaining parts taken from reference TRBV5-1 and TRBJ2-1, reads KAGVTQTPRYLIKTRGQQVTLSCSPISGHRSVSWYQQTPGQGLQFLFEYFSETQRNKGNFPGRFSGRQFSNSRSEMNVSTLELGDSALYLCASSSTFNEQFFGPGTRLTVL.

The rearrangement joins TRBV7-2 to TRBJ2-7; D is possibly TRBD2 (6 bases). Trimming removed 6 bases at V and 3 bases at J, with 18 bases between. The CDR3 contains 15 residues. From germline, CDR1 is SGHTA and CDR2 FQGNSA. CDR3 protein: CASRASSAPHYEQYF. The CDR3 coding sequence is TGTGCCAGCAGGGCCTCTAGCGCTCCCCACTACGAGCAGTACTTC. The whole variable domain, remainder taken from reference TRBV7-2 and TRBJ2-7, is GAGVSQSPSNKVTEKGKDVELRCDPISGHTALYWYRQSLGQGLEFLIYFQGNSAPDKSGLPSDRFSAERTGGSVSTLTIQRTQQEDSAVYLCASRASSAPHYEQYFGPGTRLTVT.

This clone was observed a handful of times. The chain is built from TRBV5-4 and TRBJ2-1; perhaps TRBD2 as D (6 bases). V was shortened by 0 bases and J by 9 bases, with 7 bases between the two germline ends. Germline V gene sequence: CDR1 SGHNT, CDR2 YYREEE (reference sequence). There are 12 residues in the CDR3. CDR3 DNA: TGTGCCAGCAGCTTGGACGGGAGTGAGCAGTTCTTC. Its translation: CASSLDGSEQFF.

The rearrangement joins TRBV5-1 to TRBJ1-2; 7 nucleotides match TRBD1. Unmatched junction bases numbered 7, after V lost 4 bases and J lost 1 base. CDR3 length: 15 amino acids. Germline CDR1 reads SGHRS; CDR2 reads YFSETQ. The chain's CDR3 is CASSKGQSINYGYTF. As DNA, the CDR3 is TGCGCCAGCAGCAAGGGACAGTCGATTAACTATGGCTACACCTTC.

The chain employs TRBV15 and TRBJ2-6; D is unresolved. Germline V lookup: CDR1 LNHNV, CDR2 YYDKDF (reference sequence). This CDR3 contains 15 residues. V lost 5 bases to trimming and J lost 3 bases, with 11 bases between them. Written as DNA, the CDR3 is TGTGCCACCAGCCTAGGAGCCCTTGGGGCCAACGTCCTGACTTTC. Encoded protein: CATSLGALGANVLTF.

The V gene is TRBV7-2, the J gene TRBJ2-3, with TRBD2 matching 11 bases. The CDR3 is 16 residues long. Looked up from germline, CDR1 is SGHTA and CDR2 is FQGNSA. The V segment lost 1 base and the J segment 10 bases; nucleotides outside the gene matches: 10. CDR3 residues: CASSLGSTSGIMAQYF. CDR3 nucleotides: TGTGCCAGCAGCTTAGGGTCGACTAGCGGGATTATGGCGCAGTATTTT.

CDR3 amino acids: CASSQDLRGRVGEKLFF. CDR3 sequence (DNA): TGCGCCAGCAGCCAAGATTTGCGGGGGCGAGTTGGTGAAAAACTGTTTTTT. V usage is TRBV4-3 and J usage is TRBJ1-4; D perhaps matches TRBD1 (6 bases). Germline CDR1 LGHNA, CDR2 YSLEER. V lost 0 bases and J lost 7, with 18 bases in between. CDR3 length equals 17 residues.

The table lists this clone with a few counts. The V call is TRBV7-9, the J call TRBJ2-3; 8 nucleotides agree with TRBD1. The germline V gene encodes CDR1 SEHNR and CDR2 FQNEAQ (reference sequence). This CDR3 has 13 amino acids. Trimming took 4 bases from V and 4 from J; bases not matched to a gene: 1. The CDR3 bases are TGTGCCAGCAGCTGGACAGGGCCAGATACGCAGTATTTT. This translates into CASSWTGPDTQYF.

The chain combines TRBV30 with TRBJ1-1, with D unclear. CDR1 GTSNPN and CDR2 SVGIG come from the germline V gene (reference sequence). This CDR3 has 13 residues. Trimming left V 7 bases short and J 4 bases short, with 16 bases between. CDR3 loop: CASYKTGITEAFF. CDR3 sequence (DNA): TGTGCCTCCTACAAAACGGGTATCACTGAAGCTTTCTTT.

The chain has TRBV19 and TRBJ1-3; TRBD1 aligns across 10 bases. V gave up 7 bases and J gave up 0 bases; unmatched junction bases: 15. This CDR3 region has 19 residues. CDR1 and CDR2 from the germline V gene are LNHDA and SQIVND (reference sequence). The CDR3, as DNA: TGTGCCAGTAAGGGACCCCGGGACAGGGGAGGTAGCTCTGGAAACACCATATATTTT. It is translated as CASKGPRDRGGSSGNTIYF.

The CDR3 region has the DNA TGTGCCAGCAGCCTAGAGGGACAGCCCAACCGTTATGGCTACACCTTC. Translated, it gives CASSLEGQPNRYGYTF. The chain carries TRBV5-5 and TRBJ1-2; 7 bases fit TRBD1. The CDR3 spans 16 residues. After removal of 4 bases from V and 5 bases from J, the junction contained 14 bases not matched to a gene. The germline CDR1 and CDR2 sequences are SGHKS and YYEKEE (reference sequence).

The chain employs TRBV5-8 and TRBJ2-7; tentative D call: TRBD1 (6 bases). V shed 3 bases and J shed 2 bases, with 15 bases lying between them. This CDR3 is built from 15 residues. Germline V gene lookup returns CDR1 SGHTS and CDR2 YDEGEE. The CDR3 nucleotides are TGTGCCAGCAGCTCCATAAGGACAGTTACCTACGAGCAGTACTTC. Protein product: CASSSIRTVTYEQYF.

The DNA for the CDR3 is TGCGCCAGCAGCCAAGATCTGCTAGCGGGAGCCGGAAACATTCAGTACTTC. It codes for CASSQDLLAGAGNIQYF. This sequence joins TRBV4-3 and TRBJ2-4; TRBD2 agrees at 10 bases. V was clipped by 0 bases and J by 6 bases; unmatched bases: 8. Germline V gene lookup returns CDR1 LGHNA and CDR2 YSLEER. The CDR3 covers 17 residues.

V gene TRBV9 combines with J gene TRBJ1-2; 7 nucleotides align to TRBD1. V dropped 5 bases and J dropped 3; count of bases not matched to a gene: 7. The CDR3 consists of 14 residues. CDR1 and CDR2 from the germline V gene are SGDLS and YYNGEE. The DNA of the CDR3 is TGTGCCAGCAGGAAAAACGGACAGGACTATGGCTACACCTTC. It yields the protein CASRKNGQDYGYTF.

The CDR3 DNA reads as TGTGCCAGTAGAAATAGCGGGGGTCGTTCGTATGAGCAGTTCTTC. It encodes CASRNSGGRSYEQFF. This chain connects TRBV19 to TRBJ2-1, with 9 bases lining up with TRBD2. V lost 6 bases and J lost 8; bases outside the gene matches: 11. Per germline, CDR1 LNHDA and CDR2 SQIVND (reference sequence). The CDR3 is made up of 15 amino acids.

V gene TRBV7-6 combines with J gene TRBJ2-7, with unresolved D. V was shortened by 1 base and J by 3 bases, with 10 bases between the two germline ends. CDR3 size: 14 residues. Germline lookup yields CDR1 SGHVS and CDR2 FNYEAQ. The CDR3 loop is CASSLGKGDYEQYF. As DNA, the CDR3 is TGTGCCAGCAGCTTAGGTAAAGGAGACTACGAGCAGTACTTC.

V and J are TRBV6-4 and TRBJ1-1, with 8 nucleotides matching TRBD1. Germline V gene data show CDR1 as MRHNA and CDR2 as SNTAGT. The length of the CDR3 is 14 residues. Germline trimming cut 6 bases from V and 4 bases from J; bases unmatched to any gene: 7. The CDR3 spells CASRSQGAGTEAFF. The CDR3 DNA reads as TGTGCCAGCAGGAGCCAGGGGGCCGGCACTGAAGCTTTCTTT.

This clone was recorded a few times. The CDR3 sequence: CASSRDDSTSNYGYTF. CDR3 coding DNA: TGCGCCAGCAGCCGAGATGACAGTACGAGCAACTATGGCTACACCTTC. V and J are TRBV5-1 and TRBJ1-2; D is perhaps TRBD1 (5 bases). The CDR3 covers 16 residues. Looked up from germline, CDR1 is SGHRS and CDR2 is YFSETQ. V was trimmed by 4 bases and J by 2 bases, leaving 18 bases between them.

This chain connects TRBV5-1 to TRBJ2-1, with 9 bases matching TRBD2. V gave up 0 bases and J gave up 8 bases; unmatched junction bases: 9. There are 16 residues in the CDR3. The V gene's germline CDR1 is SGHRS and CDR2 YFSETQ. The CDR3 DNA reads TGCGCCAGCAGCTTGGAAGCGCGGGGGGGAAGCGATGAGCAGTTCTTC. It is translated as CASSLEARGGSDEQFF.

J is TRBJ2-3 and V is TRBV7-9, with TRBD1 identical over 7 bases. This CDR3 is built from 15 residues. V trimming: 4 bases; J trimming: 8 bases; junction bases outside the gene matches: 12. Germline-derived CDR1 and CDR2 are SEHNR and FQNEAQ (reference sequence). This CDR3 reads CASSSRQGQVGTQYF. For the CDR3, the DNA is TGTGCCAGCAGCTCCCGACAGGGTCAGGTTGGTACGCAGTATTTT.

This rearrangement joins TRBV30 to TRBJ2-1; D may be TRBD2 (7 bases). Germline loops: CDR1 GTSNPN, CDR2 SVGIG (reference sequence). Trimming pared 4 bases from V and 3 bases from J, leaving 13 bases between. The CDR3 is 14 amino acids. CDR3 sequence: CAWIGEGGYNEQFF. The CDR3 coding sequence is TGTGCCTGGATAGGGGAGGGGGGCTACAATGAGCAGTTCTTC.

The chain links TRBV6-1 to TRBJ1-1; TRBD1 is a possible D gene (5 bases). The CDR3 has 15 residues. The V gene's germline CDR1 is MNHNS and CDR2 SASEGT. The V and J ends lost 1 base and 2 bases respectively, with 11 bases between them. The CDR3 sequence: CASSEVFRGNTEAFF. Here the CDR3 DNA reads TGTGCCAGCAGTGAAGTATTTAGGGGCAACACTGAAGCTTTCTTT.

Details on this clone: Other DNA sequences from this sample encode an identical CDR3 as well. The J gene is TRBJ1-5, the V gene TRBV6-6; TRBD1 might be the D (5 bases). Per the germline V gene, CDR1 is MNHNY and CDR2 is SVGAGI (reference sequence). The CDR3 sequence is 13 residues long. V lost 5 bases and J 2 bases, leaving 7 bases between the germline ends. The CDR3 DNA reads as TGTGCCAGCAGTGTGACAGGCAATCAGCCCCAGCATTTT. It translates to CASSVTGNQPQHF.

CDR3 coding DNA: TGTGCCAGCAGGACAGTGGCCACTGAAGCTTTCTTT. Protein sequence: CASRTVATEAFF. The genes are TRBV7-9 and TRBJ1-1; tentatively, D is TRBD1 (5 bases). V lost 6 bases, J lost 4 bases, and 9 bases lay in between. The CDR3 has 12 amino acids. The germline V gene encodes CDR1 SEHNR and CDR2 FQNEAQ (reference sequence).

The chain joins TRBV29-1 to TRBJ2-1; TRBD2 aligns across 10 bases. The CDR3 is made up of 13 amino acids. The trim removed 8 bases at V and 7 bases at J, leaving 8 bases unmatched. Germline-derived CDR1 and CDR2 are SQVTM and ANQGSEA. Here the CDR3 reads CSTRLAGLNEQFF. CDR3 in DNA: TGCAGCACCAGACTAGCGGGTTTGAATGAGCAGTTCTTC.

The rearrangement uses TRBV6-5 and TRBJ2-1; a possible D gene is TRBD2 (6 bases). The CDR3 is made up of 13 amino acids. Trimming took off 6 bases at V and 4 bases at J, with 10 bases between the two ends. From germline, CDR1 is MNHEY and CDR2 SVGAGI. CDR3 protein: CASRQTSYNEQFF. CDR3 DNA: TGTGCCAGCAGGCAGACTAGTTACAATGAGCAGTTCTTC.